The T cell receptor beta chain under discussion was sequenced for a study of CD8+ T cells in alopecia areata. Study-wide findings and caveats: Many expanded lesional clones stayed in scalp and blood while on tofacitinib.

On this clone: Its matching antigen is unknown.

Treatment of the sample: oral pan-JAK inhibitor, 5-10 mg twice daily. V was cut by 0 bases and J by 7 bases, with 9 bases left in between. The CDR3 has 13 amino acids. The V gene's germline CDR1 is MNHEY and CDR2 SVGAGI. In each case, RNA was isolated and then reverse transcribed into cDNA as the sequencing template. Repertoires were generated with immunoSEQ multiplex PCR, while TCRdb's copy carries only in-frame clones and drops some. The sample yields some 180,000 clones, roughly half seen once. This specimen consisted of CD8+ T cells sorted from blood, obtained at roughly week 52, from a patient treated with tofacitinib. This sequence joins TRBV6-5 and TRBJ1-2; D ambiguous. The clonotype comes from a human donor with alopecia areata. The CDR3 here is CASSYSMWGGYTF. The CDR3 nucleotides are TGTGCCAGCAGTTACTCGATGTGGGGTGGCTACACCTTC.